The rows below give T cell receptor beta chains drawn from one sample of a study of T cells in Graves' hyperthyroidism and ophthalmopathy. TCRdb recomputed calls from the multiplex PCR reads with MiXCR, one row per CDR3 protein. Of about 500,000 distinct CDR3 sequences in the sample, roughly a sixth were seen once. Sequencing was done on a sample of blood. Source of these receptors: a woman aged 18-30 years with Graves' hyperthyroidism. Both conserved end residues are part of each CDR3. The D gene is left open where the match is weak. Expanded clones are given a class, and other clones once, few, many or no size at all.

D gene,J gene,V gene,clone size,CDR3 protein,CDR3 DNA
TRBD1,TRBJ2-7,TRBV29-1,few,CSVLDRINEQYF,TGCAGCGTTCTGGACAGGATTAACGAGCAGTACTTC
-,TRBJ2-7,TRBV6-5,many,CASSYDYPYSYEQYF,TGTGCCAGCAGTTACGACTACCCGTACTCCTACGAGCAGTACTTC
TRBD2,TRBJ2-7,TRBV28,few,CASNLPGLAIHEQYF,TGTGCCAGCAACCTCCCGGGACTAGCGATCCACGAGCAGTACTTC
-,TRBJ2-4,TRBV12-3/TRBV12-4,-,CASSFSGEFSKNIQYF,TGTGCCAGCAGTTTCTCCGGGGAGTTCAGCAAAAACATTCAGTACTTC
TRBD1,TRBJ1-2,TRBV6-2/TRBV6-3,few,CASSYPPWQGAGGYTF,TGTGCCAGCAGTTACCCCCCCTGGCAGGGGGCGGGTGGCTACACCTTC
-,TRBJ1-1,TRBV24-1,few,CATSDLLQDLNTEAFF,TGTGCCACCAGTGATTTGTTGCAGGACCTGAACACTGAAGCTTTCTTT
TRBD1,TRBJ1-2,TRBV20-1,-,CSALGFTGGINYGYTF,TGCAGTGCCCTTGGTTTCACAGGGGGGATCAACTATGGCTACACCTTC
TRBD1,TRBJ1-1,TRBV11-2,many,CASSAGGALTEAFF,TGTGCCAGCAGCGCAGGGGGAGCACTCACTGAAGCTTTCTTT
-,TRBJ2-1,TRBV12-3/TRBV12-4,many,CASSSYDEQFF,TGTGCCAGCAGTTCGTATGATGAGCAGTTCTTC
TRBD1,TRBJ1-2,TRBV27,many,CASSWTGGYGYTF,TGTGCCAGCAGTTGGACAGGGGGCTATGGCTACACCTTC
-,TRBJ1-2,TRBV20-1,many,CSARVPTGSYGYTF,TGCAGTGCTAGAGTGCCCACAGGGAGCTATGGCTACACCTTC
-,TRBJ1-5,TRBV2,many,CASRRGQPQHF,TGTGCCAGCAGGAGGGGCCAGCCCCAGCATTTT
-,TRBJ2-1,TRBV3-1,few,CASTRGGTYNEQFF,TGTGCCAGCACCCGAGGGGGGACGTACAATGAGCAGTTCTTC
TRBD2,TRBJ2-1,TRBV6-1,-,CASSEFAGDNNEQFF,TGTGCCAGCAGTGAATTCGCGGGAGACAACAATGAGCAGTTCTTC
TRBD1,TRBJ2-5,TRBV12-3/TRBV12-4,-,CASGLGQRMGTQYF,TGTGCCAGCGGACTGGGACAGAGGATGGGGACCCAGTACTTC
-,TRBJ2-3,TRBV29-1,many,CSGSTGRDTQYF,TGCAGCGGGTCAACCGGGCGCGATACGCAGTATTTT
-,TRBJ1-2,TRBV2,many,CASSEARSNYGYTF,TGTGCCAGCAGTGAAGCCAGGTCTAACTATGGCTACACCTTC
-,TRBJ2-7,TRBV2,many,CASSDYEQYF,TGTGCCAGCAGTGATTACGAGCAGTACTTC
-,TRBJ2-7,TRBV27,many,CASSLKVGWAYEQYF,TGTGCCAGCAGTTTAAAGGTGGGTTGGGCCTACGAGCAGTACTTC
-,TRBJ2-5,TRBV27,many,CASSPGRYQETQYF,TGTGCCAGCAGCCCTGGGCGGTACCAAGAGACCCAGTACTTC
TRBD2,TRBJ2-5,TRBV7-8,few,CASSQGTSGGKTQYF,TGTGCCAGCAGCCAAGGGACTAGCGGGGGCAAGACCCAGTACTTC
TRBD2,TRBJ2-5,TRBV7-9,once,CASSFGLAGAGQETQYF,TGTGCCAGCAGCTTCGGACTAGCGGGGGCGGGGCAAGAGACCCAGTACTTC
TRBD2,TRBJ2-3,TRBV20-1,-,CSATRPGLAGASTDTQYF,TGCAGTGCTACTAGGCCGGGACTAGCGGGGGCGAGCACAGATACGCAGTATTTT
-,TRBJ1-1,TRBV5-5,-,CASSLGARGGNTEAFF,TGTGCCAGCAGCTTGGGGGCCAGGGGTGGGAACACTGAAGCTTTCTTT
-,TRBJ2-7,TRBV30,few,CAWSELGPGEQYF,TGTGCCTGGAGCGAACTGGGGCCGGGCGAGCAGTACTTC
-,TRBJ1-4,TRBV12-3/TRBV12-4,few,CASSFHEKLFF,TGTGCCAGCAGCTTCCATGAAAAACTGTTTTTT
TRBD2,TRBJ2-1,TRBV4-1,many,CASSQPRAGSSYNEQFF,TGCGCCAGCAGCCAACCCCGAGCGGGATCATCCTACAATGAGCAGTTCTTC
-,TRBJ1-6,TRBV30,-,CAWRGGPFASPLHF,TGTGCCTGGAGGGGGGGGCCCTTCGCCTCACCCCTCCACTTT
-,TRBJ2-3,TRBV4-1,many,CASSQLPAQFASDTQYF,TGCGCCAGCAGCCAACTGCCAGCGCAGTTTGCATCCGATACGCAGTATTTT
-,TRBJ2-1,TRBV4-1,-,CASSQITGYEQFF,TGCGCCAGCAGCCAGATCACAGGGTATGAGCAGTTCTTC
TRBD1,TRBJ1-2,TRBV5-1,-,CASSSPRDRGGEHGYTF,TGCGCCAGCAGCTCGCCCCGGGACAGAGGCGGTGAACATGGCTACACCTTC
-,TRBJ2-2,TRBV7-9,few,CASSLGPSAGELFF,TGTGCCAGCAGCTTGGGACCTTCCGCCGGGGAGCTGTTTTTT
-,TRBJ2-3,TRBV18,many,CASSQLGGFDTQYF,TGTGCCAGCTCACAGTTGGGGGGATTCGATACGCAGTATTTT
-,TRBJ1-1,TRBV30,many,CACQSTGVYTEAFF,TGTGCCTGCCAATCAACAGGAGTTTACACTGAAGCTTTCTTT
-,TRBJ1-2,TRBV2,many,CASSDSRNGYTF,TGTGCCAGCAGTGATAGCCGGAATGGCTACACCTTC
TRBD2,TRBJ2-7,TRBV7-9,many,CASSQSQGGSGSHEQYF,TGTGCCAGCAGCCAAAGTCAGGGTGGTAGCGGGAGCCACGAGCAGTACTTC
-,TRBJ1-1,TRBV10-3,many,CAISPLQNTEAFF,TGTGCCATCAGTCCCCTCCAGAACACTGAAGCTTTCTTT
-,TRBJ1-4,TRBV20-1,many,CSAPRGTEKLFF,TGCAGTGCCCCCCGGGGGACTGAAAAACTGTTTTTT
-,TRBJ1-5,TRBV5-1,many,CASSLLGEPNQPQHF,TGCGCCAGCAGCTTGTTGGGGGAACCCAATCAGCCCCAGCATTTT
-,TRBJ1-1,TRBV20-1,many,CSARDVEQVNTEAFF,TGCAGTGCTAGAGATGTAGAACAGGTGAACACTGAAGCTTTCTTT
-,TRBJ2-7,TRBV12-3/TRBV12-4,-,CASSIGRRASYEQYF,TGTGCCAGCAGTATCGGACGGAGGGCTTCCTACGAGCAGTACTTC
-,TRBJ2-3,TRBV7-9,few,CASSALQTSNTDTQYF,TGTGCCAGCAGCGCCTTACAGACTTCCAATACAGATACGCAGTATTTT
-,TRBJ2-1,TRBV20-1,few,CSAITGYNEQFF,TGCAGTGCTATAACAGGATACAATGAGCAGTTCTTC
TRBD1,TRBJ2-7,TRBV5-1,-,CASSPGQGGPTYEQYF,TGCGCCAGCAGCCCAGGACAGGGGGGACCGACCTACGAGCAGTACTTC
TRBD1,TRBJ1-1,TRBV15,many,CATSRGTGGSQGTEAFF,TGTGCCACCAGCAGAGGGACAGGGGGGAGTCAAGGCACTGAAGCTTTCTTT
-,TRBJ2-5,TRBV6-1,many,CASSEGKVMVETQYF,TGTGCCAGCAGTGAAGGGAAGGTCATGGTGGAGACCCAGTACTTC
TRBD1,TRBJ2-7,TRBV6-1,-,CASSDGQGPYEQYF,TGTGCCAGCAGTGACGGACAGGGCCCCTACGAGCAGTACTTC
-,TRBJ2-5,TRBV5-6,-,CASSSDSPAMSQYF,TGTGCCAGCAGCTCGGACAGTCCAGCTATGTCCCAGTACTTC
-,TRBJ2-5,TRBV4-1,few,CASSQEAARIKETQYF,TGCGCCAGCAGCCAAGAAGCGGCCAGGATTAAGGAGACCCAGTACTTC
-,TRBJ2-5,TRBV4-1,-,CASSRFGGETQYF,TGCGCCAGCAGCCGATTCGGCGGTGAGACCCAGTACTTC
-,TRBJ1-2,TRBV24-1,many,CATSDGGTYGYTF,TGTGCCACCAGTGATGGGGGGACCTATGGCTACACCTTC
-,TRBJ1-1,TRBV12-3/TRBV12-4,many,CASSFMGMNTEAFF,TGTGCCAGCAGTTTTATGGGGATGAACACTGAAGCTTTCTTT
-,TRBJ2-3,TRBV6-5,-,CASSYSTRGTDTQYF,TGTGCCAGCAGTTACTCGACTAGAGGGACAGATACGCAGTATTTT